This T cell receptor (beta chain) was identified in a study of blood T cell repertoires in COVID-19. Only in-frame clones appear in the TCRdb table, and some are missing; sequencing was by immunoSEQ multiplex PCR. The profile shows some 400,000 clones, around 91% of them singletons. V was pared by 6 bases and J by 2 bases, with 21 bases between. The CDR3 is made up of 17 amino acids. The germline gives CDR1 ENHRY, CDR2 SYGVKD. The sample was PBMCs or T cells enriched from blood (not recorded which). The V gene is TRBV10-3, the J gene TRBJ2-3, with unresolved D. This TCR came from a man aged 25-45 years who had recovered from COVID-19. The CDR3 loop is CAISPSVGSGHTDTQYF. The CDR3 DNA follows: TGTGCCATCAGCCCCTCAGTTGGGTCGGGTCACACAGATACGCAGTATTTT.